These 4 T cell receptor beta chains were all obtained from the same sample, sequenced in a study of identifying expanded T cells in peripheral blood. Sequenced by immunoSEQ multiplex PCR; TCRdb stores in-frame clones only, minus some. Of about 130,000 clones detected, 75% to 90% appear once; the ten largest clones hold roughly 7.9%. The sample consisted of blood. All receptors derive from a person aged 18 to 69 in good health.

This clone was detected only a few times. The chain links TRBV7-9 to TRBJ1-2; no clear D gene. Per germline, CDR1 SEHNR and CDR2 FQNEAQ (reference sequence). Trimming pared 3 bases from V and 3 bases from J, leaving 8 bases between. CDR3 size: 13 residues. The CDR3: CASSLAVDYGYTF. The CDR3 DNA is TGTGCCAGCAGCTTGGCAGTGGACTATGGCTACACCTTC.

This clone was seen only once. The rearrangement uses TRBV19 and TRBJ1-6; D is unresolved. Germline CDR1 LNHDA, CDR2 SQIVND (reference sequence). The CDR3 spans 16 residues. Trimming shortened V by 7 bases and J by 1 base, and 14 bases separated the two germline ends. CDR3 loop: CASTTNGRSYNSPLHF. CDR3 coding DNA: TGTGCCAGTACCACGAATGGGAGGTCCTATAATTCACCCCTCCACTTT.

The chain links TRBV4-1 to TRBJ1-1, with 9 positions matching TRBD1. Germline V CDR1 and CDR2: MGHRA, YSYEKL. V lost 6 bases, J lost 1 base, and 12 bases stayed unmatched. This CDR3 contains 17 residues. The CDR3: CASRIRGQGNANTEAFF. Here the CDR3 DNA reads TGCGCCAGCAGAATTAGGGGACAGGGTAACGCGAACACTGAAGCTTTCTTT.

CDR3: CASSSNRGRTNEKLFF. In nucleotides, the CDR3 is TGTGCCAGCAGTTCGAACAGGGGCAGAACTAATGAAAAACTGTTTTTT. V gene TRBV28 combines with J gene TRBJ1-4, with 7 positions matching TRBD1. Germline CDR1 and CDR2: MDHEN and SYDVKM. V shed 4 bases and J 1 base; nucleotides not matched to a gene: 6. The CDR3 length is 16 residues.